Listed here are 4 T cell receptor beta chains from one sample, sequenced in a study of shared clonotypes between healthy human individuals. TCRdb keeps only in-frame clones here, not all; method: immunoSEQ multiplex PCR. The data contain about 820,000 clones, roughly 92% of them singletons. Naive-designated CD8 cells lacked CD45RO, were positively enriched for CCR7, and omitted terminally differentiated effector memory CD45RA+ cells. The sequencing sample was made of naive CD8+ T cells sorted from blood. All receptors come from a man aged 25-45 years in good health.

Comment on this clone: Other DNA sequences of this sample code for an identical CDR3. The chain carries TRBV20-1 and TRBJ2-1; D gene ambiguous. CDR3 length equals 9 residues. CDR1 and CDR2 (germline): DFQATT, SNEGSKA (reference sequence). Trimming took off 4 bases at V and 5 bases at J, with 0 bases between the two ends. The CDR3 is CSANNEQFF. The DNA for the CDR3 is TGCAGTGCTAACAATGAGCAGTTCTTC.

V and J are TRBV9 and TRBJ2-7; 7 nucleotides match TRBD2. Unmatched junction bases numbered 14, after V lost 4 bases and J lost 7 bases. The CDR3 runs to 15 residues. The germline V gene encodes CDR1 SGDLS and CDR2 YYNGEE. The CDR3 reads CASSPGREPGREQYF. CDR3 nucleotides: TGTGCCAGCAGCCCGGGGAGGGAGCCCGGTCGGGAGCAGTACTTC.

The rearrangement uses TRBV29-1 and TRBJ2-3, with 13 positions matching TRBD2. The CDR3 is made up of 15 amino acids. J lost 4 bases, V lost 0 bases, and 1 base had no gene match. Germline assignment: CDR1 SQVTM and CDR2 ANQGSEA. The CDR3 DNA reads as TGCAGCGTTGAAGAAACTAGCGGGAGGGCAGATACGCAGTATTTT. This codes for CSVEETSGRADTQYF.

This chain uses TRBV27 with TRBJ2-7, with D uncertain. The CDR3 sequence is 13 residues long. Trimming left V 3 bases short and J 3 bases short, with 9 bases between. CDR1 and CDR2 from the germline V gene are MNHEY and SMNVEV (reference sequence). The CDR3 region is CASSLRPGYEQYF. In DNA form, the CDR3 reads TGTGCCAGCAGTTTGCGGCCTGGCTACGAGCAGTACTTC.